These T cell receptor beta chains were read from a single sample in a study of blood T cells in healthy people across ages. TCRdb redid the calling of the 5' RACE reads with MiXCR, one entry per CDR3 protein. The profile shows some 1.5 million distinct CDR3 sequences, under 30% of them singletons. Sequencing used blood. Receptors originate from a woman younger than 45 in good health. Both conserved end residues are part of each CDR3. A D gene is named only where the DNA matches it firmly. The size entry is marked missing in some rows and otherwise reads once, few, many or a size class.

d_call clone_size j_call v_call cdr3_nt cdr3_aa
TRBD1 . TRBJ1-2 TRBV5-6 TGTGCCAGCAGCGCGGACAGAAGGACAGGAGAGAACTATGGCTACACCTTC CASSADRRTGENYGYTF
. few TRBJ2-1 TRBV29-1 TGCAGCGTTGAGACTAGTGGGAACAATGAGCAGTTCTTC CSVETSGNNEQFF
TRBD1 few TRBJ2-7 TRBV5-6 TGTGCCAGCAGCAAGGGACAGTCCTCCTACGAGCAGTACTTC CASSKGQSSYEQYF
. . TRBJ2-1 TRBV7-9 TGTGCCAGCAGCTTAAGGGAGATAGGCTACAATGAGCAGTTCTTC CASSLREIGYNEQFF
. many TRBJ2-5 TRBV7-9 TGTGCCAGCAGCAACCAAGAGACCCAGTACTTC CASSNQETQYF
TRBD1 few TRBJ1-1 TRBV6-6 TGTGCCAGCAGTGACAGGGGGAGGGAAACTGAAGCTTTCTTT CASSDRGRETEAFF
TRBD1 many TRBJ2-7 TRBV20-1 TGCAGTGCTAGGGGGATACAGGGGGTCAGCTACGAGCAGTACTTC CSARGIQGVSYEQYF
TRBD2 few TRBJ2-7 TRBV6-6 TGTGCCAGCAGTTACTCGAGGCGGCGGGGGGACGAGCAGTACTTC CASSYSRRRGDEQYF
TRBD1 once TRBJ1-2 TRBV4-1 TGCGCCAGCAGCCAACCTGGGACAGGGACTGGCTACACCTTC CASSQPGTGTGYTF
TRBD1 few TRBJ1-1 TRBV20-1 TGCAGTGCGAGATTAAGGGGGCCTGAAGCTTTCTTT CSARLRGPEAFF
TRBD2 once TRBJ2-7 TRBV28 TGTGCCAGCAGTTACGGGGGGACGGAGACCTACGAGCAGTACTTC CASSYGGTETYEQYF
. . TRBJ2-7 TRBV7-2 TGTGCCAGCAGCTCCCAGGGGTTTCGCGAGCAGTACTTC CASSSQGFREQYF
. . TRBJ1-1 TRBV9 TGTGGCAGCAACCCTTGGAACACTGAAGCTTTCTTT CGSNPWNTEAFF
. . TRBJ1-2 TRBV12-3/TRBV12-4 TGTGCCAGCAGTTTAATGAAAAATGGCTACACCTTC CASSLMKNGYTF
. . TRBJ1-2 TRBV29-1 TGCAGCGTTGGCGGGGGCGTAGGTGGCTACACCTTC CSVGGGVGGYTF
. . TRBJ2-3 TRBV5-1 TGCGCCAGCAGAGTGGATCTGGGCACAGATACGCAGTATTTT CASRVDLGTDTQYF
TRBD2 few TRBJ2-3 TRBV7-2 TGTGCCAGCAGCTTTAAAGTTATAGCGGGAGGATACACAGATACGCAGTATTTT CASSFKVIAGGYTDTQYF
TRBD2 once TRBJ2-7 TRBV7-2 TGTGCCAGCACCAACCGGGCACTAGCGGAGAACACCGGGGAGCAGTACTTC CASTNRALAENTGEQYF
TRBD1 . TRBJ2-7 TRBV15 TGTGCCACAAGGGGGCCTCACCAAGAGACCCGGTACTTC CATRGPHQETRYF
TRBD2 few TRBJ2-7 TRBV14 TGTGCCAGCAGCTCCGGGGGGGCGAACGAGCAGTACTTC CASSSGGANEQYF
TRBD1 few TRBJ1-1 TRBV7-2 TGTGCCAGCAGCATACCACAGGGGGCTTACACTGAAGCTTTCTTT CASSIPQGAYTEAFF
. few TRBJ2-1 TRBV2 TGTGCCAGCCAGCAGCTCACTTCCTACAATGAGCAGTTCTTC CASQQLTSYNEQFF
TRBD1 few TRBJ1-3 TRBV20-1 TGCAGTGCCGAAGACAGGGGCAGCTCTGGAAACACCATATATTTT CSAEDRGSSGNTIYF
TRBD1 . TRBJ2-5 TRBV24-1 TGTGCCACCAGTACAGGGGGATTTCAAGAGACCCAGTACTTC CATSTGGFQETQYF
TRBD2 . TRBJ2-1 TRBV5-1 TGCGCCAGCAGCCCCAGCGGGACTAGCGGGATCTTCTCCTACAATGAGCAGTTCTTC CASSPSGTSGIFSYNEQFF
. . TRBJ1-1 TRBV29-1 TGCAGCGTTGAAAAATTGGAGGAGAACACTGAAGCTTTCTTT CSVEKLEENTEAFF
TRBD1 few TRBJ2-3 TRBV24-1 TGTGCCACCAGTGACTGGGGACAGGGAGACACAGATACGCAGTATTTT CATSDWGQGDTDTQYF
TRBD2 many TRBJ2-1 TRBV7-3 TGTGCCAGCAGCCCCCGGGGGGACGGTGAGCAGTTCTTC CASSPRGDGEQFF
TRBD1 . TRBJ1-2 TRBV19 TGTGCCAGTAGTATAACCGACAGGGCGATCGGCTACACCTTC CASSITDRAIGYTF
. . TRBJ2-7 TRBV12-3/TRBV12-4 TGTGCCAGCAATCCCCCCGGGTCCGAGCAGTACTTC CASNPPGSEQYF
. . TRBJ1-4 TRBV9 TGTGCCAGCAGCGGAGGGCGCGGGGCTAATGAAAAACTGTTTTTT CASSGGRGANEKLFF
. . TRBJ2-7 TRBV4-3 TGCGCCAGCAGCCAAGAGATCGCGGACACCTACGAGCAGTACTTC CASSQEIADTYEQYF
TRBD1 many TRBJ2-4 TRBV9 TGTGCCAGCAGCCCAAGGACAGGGGGAGGGATTCAGTACTTC CASSPRTGGGIQYF
. few TRBJ1-2 TRBV27 TGTGCCAGCAATTTAGCAGGCAGTCGACTATCCGGCTACACCTTC CASNLAGSRLSGYTF
. many TRBJ1-2 TRBV20-1 TGCAGTGCTGTAGAGGGCCTGGATGGCTGCACCTTC CSAVEGLDGCTF
TRBD1 few TRBJ1-2 TRBV3-1 TGTGCCAGCAGCCAAGTCGGGACAGGGGGATCTACCGGCTACACCTTC CASSQVGTGGSTGYTF
. few TRBJ2-5 TRBV7-9 TGTGCCAGCAGCCTTCTCTCTTTACAAGAGACCCAGTACTTC CASSLLSLQETQYF
. few TRBJ2-5 TRBV9 TGTGCCAGCAGCGTAGTGGGGGGGCGACAAGAGACCCAGTACTTC CASSVVGGRQETQYF
. . TRBJ1-1 TRBV3-1 TGTGCCAGCAGCCGCAGAGGGACGGTGAACACTGAAGCTTTCTTT CASSRRGTVNTEAFF
TRBD2 . TRBJ2-1 TRBV3-1 TGTGCCAGCAGCCAAGATTTTCGACTAGCGGCATACAATGAGCAGTTCTTC CASSQDFRLAAYNEQFF
. few TRBJ2-1 TRBV7-2 TGTGCCAGCAGCTTAGTAGGCTGGGAGCAGTTCTTC CASSLVGWEQFF
. . TRBJ1-2 TRBV19 TGTGCCAGTAGTATAAGCCCGACCGGCTATAGCTACACCTTC CASSISPTGYSYTF
. few TRBJ2-4 TRBV28 TGTGCCAGCTTAGGAAGCATTCAGTACTTC CASLGSIQYF
TRBD2 . TRBJ2-5 TRBV5-6 TGTGCCAGCAGCTTCTCGACTAGCGTAGGACAGTACTTC CASSFSTSVGQYF
. . TRBJ1-6 TRBV27 TGTGCCAGCAGTTTAGAGTGGAGAACTAATTCACCCCTCCACTTT CASSLEWRTNSPLHF
TRBD1 few TRBJ1-5 TRBV5-5 TGTGCCAGCAGCTTGGGGGACAGGTACGACCAGCCCCAGCATTTT CASSLGDRYDQPQHF
. . TRBJ1-6 TRBV20-1 TGCAGTGCTAGAGAGGGGACCTCCTATAATTCACCCCTCCACTTT CSAREGTSYNSPLHF
. . TRBJ1-5 TRBV9 TGTGCCAGCAGCGTAGGAGGAATTGACAATCAGCCCCAGCATTTT CASSVGGIDNQPQHF
TRBD1 few TRBJ1-5 TRBV7-2 TGTGCCAGCAGTCGGACAGGGGCCCGCGATCAGCCCCAGCATTTT CASSRTGARDQPQHF
TRBD1 few TRBJ1-5 TRBV20-1 TGCAGTGCTTTCTCCGGGACAGGGGAGAGACAGCCCCAGCATTTT CSAFSGTGERQPQHF
. few TRBJ1-6 TRBV7-2 TGTGCCAGCAGCTCGGAACAGGGTTTATTACAATCACCCCTCCACTTT CASSSEQGLLQSPLHF
. few TRBJ2-6 TRBV28 TGTGCCAGCAGTCGCCAAGTAGCCGCTGGGGCCAACGTCCTGACTTTC CASSRQVAAGANVLTF
TRBD2 . TRBJ2-1 TRBV30 TGTGCCTGGAGTGGAATAGCGGGGGGTTCCAATGAGCAGTTCTTC CAWSGIAGGSNEQFF
. . TRBJ2-7 TRBV13 TGTGCCAGCACCGAACCACCCAGAAGGGACGAGCAGTACTTC CASTEPPRRDEQYF
. once TRBJ1-4 TRBV6-2/TRBV6-3 TGTGCCAGCAGTGCCCCGGGGGGTGCCGAAAAACTGTTTTTT CASSAPGGAEKLFF
. . TRBJ1-1 TRBV30 TGTGCCTGGAGTGCGGCCAGCCTGAACACTGAAGCTTTCTTT CAWSAASLNTEAFF
. . TRBJ2-7 TRBV12-3/TRBV12-4 TGTGCCAGCAGCGACCCACGTGGCGTAGCCTACGAGCAGTACTTC CASSDPRGVAYEQYF
. once TRBJ1-5 TRBV27 TGTGCCAGCAGCCCGGCGGGGGGCGATCAGCCCCAGCATTTT CASSPAGGDQPQHF
. many TRBJ2-4 TRBV28 TGTGCCAGCAGCAGGAGGGTAGCCAAAAACATTCAGTACTTC CASSRRVAKNIQYF
. . TRBJ1-1 TRBV7-2 TGTGCCAGCAGCTTAATGGGCACAGCTGAAGCTTTCTTT CASSLMGTAEAFF